These T cell receptor beta chains were read from a single sample in a study of blood T cell repertoires in COVID-19. Libraries were prepared by immunoSEQ multiplex PCR; TCRdb keeps only in-frame clonotypes and omits some of them. The repertoire holds around 260,000 clones, with around four fifths as singletons. The specimen was peripheral blood. Receptors originate from a man between 60 and 70 years old with acute or convalescent COVID-19. Each CDR3 is given with its conserved first and last residue. The order of the fields is clone size, V gene, J gene, D gene, CDR3 protein, CDR3 DNA. A D gene is named only where the DNA matches it firmly. Size values are once, few and many counts, or a class for expanded clones, and some rows have none.

>NA|TRBV5-1|TRBJ2-1|TRBD1
CASSSRDRGFSSYNEQFF
TGCGCCAGCAGCTCCCGGGACAGGGGATTTAGCTCCTACAATGAGCAGTTCTTC
>NA|TRBV28|TRBJ2-3|TRBD2
CASSTPIGLADTDTQYF
TGTGCCAGCAGTACTCCCATTGGACTAGCGGACACAGATACGCAGTATTTT
>NA|TRBV27|TRBJ2-1|TRBD2
CASSLAGGGGPSEQFF
TGTGCCAGCAGCCTAGCCGGGGGCGGGGGGCCTAGTGAGCAGTTCTTC
>few|TRBV29-1|TRBJ2-1|NA
CSVIRDRGEQFF
TGCAGCGTCATCAGGGATCGGGGGGAGCAGTTCTTC
>NA|TRBV6-4|TRBJ2-1|TRBD2
CASSVMSGAYNEQFF
TGTGCCAGCAGTGTAATGAGCGGGGCGTACAATGAGCAGTTCTTC
>NA|TRBV7-3|TRBJ2-3|TRBD2
CASSSKGSGLGADTQYF
TGTGCCAGCAGCTCGAAGGGTTCGGGACTAGGAGCCGATACGCAGTATTTT
>NA|TRBV6-5|TRBJ1-2|TRBD1
CASSSTTGTVYGYTF
TGTGCCAGCAGTTCAACTACCGGGACAGTCTATGGCTACACCTTC
>NA|TRBV28|TRBJ1-5|TRBD1
CASRPGTGELLPQHF
TGTGCCAGCAGGCCGGGGACAGGGGAACTCCTTCCCCAGCATTTT
>NA|TRBV4-1|TRBJ2-1|NA
CASSTPGRDTNEQFF
TGCGCCAGCAGCACCCCGGGACGGGACACGAATGAGCAGTTCTTC
>NA|TRBV6-5|TRBJ2-7|TRBD1
CASSPRGDRGYEQYF
TGTGCCAGCAGTCCCCGAGGGGACAGGGGGTACGAGCAGTACTTC
>few|TRBV6-5|TRBJ1-2|TRBD1
CASSTLTGEYGYTF
TGTGCCAGCAGCACACTCACAGGGGAGTATGGCTACACCTTC
>NA|TRBV5-1|TRBJ1-3|NA
CASSQLGGPGNTIYF
TGCGCCAGCAGCCAGTTAGGGGGACCGGGAAACACCATATATTTT